The 22 T cell receptor gamma chains below come from one sample, sequenced in a study of γδ T cells in repeated Plasmodium falciparum infection. Vgamma9/Vdelta2+ and Vdelta2-negative gammadelta T cells were flow-sorted from PBMC for bulk sequencing. TCRdb re-analyzed the multiplex PCR reads via CATT. Among 30,000 or so gamma-chain clones listed, over 1.3% were seen once. Sequenced: gamma-delta T cells from blood. The receptors here all came from a pool of human donors (malaria-infected and uninfected, not separated).

This clone was observed many times. The mismatch at residue 8 between this DNA's translation and the TCRdb protein of a much larger clone likely reflects a read error; the protein shown is translated from the DNA. V and J are TRGV9 and TRGJ1 or TRGJ2. Matching the DNA to germline supplied the J gene, which TCRdb does not give. The V gene end was trimmed by 0 bases and the J gene end by 4 bases; junction bases not matched to a gene: 9. This CDR3 is 15 amino acids long. Per the germline V gene, CDR1 is GITISATS and CDR2 is ISYDGTV (reference sequence). CDR3 DNA: TGTGCCTTGTGGGAGGTGTCCACCCAATATTATAAGAAACTCTTT. Translating gives CALWEVSTQYYKKLF.

This clone occurred many times. TCRdb records a much larger clone's protein for this DNA, with a difference at residue 13 that likely arises from a read error; the protein given is the translation of the DNA. The rearrangement links TRGV9 to TRGJP1. The CDR3 totals 15 residues. Germline CDR1 is GITISATS and CDR2 is ISYDGTV (reference sequence). CDR3 DNA: TGTGCCTTGTGGGAGGGATATACCACTGGTTGGTTCAGGATATTT. This codes for CALWEGYTTGWFRIF.

Remarks on this clone: This DNA's translation differs at residue 10 from TCRdb's protein, which comes from a much larger clone; a read error is likely, and the protein shown is translated from the DNA. The chain links TRGV9 to TRGJ1 or TRGJ2. In the absence of a J gene in TCRdb, the DNA was matched to germline to assign it here. CDR1 is GITISATS and CDR2 is ISYDGTV in the germline V gene (reference sequence). CDR3 length: 17 amino acids. J gave up 0 bases and V 0 bases, and 11 bases lay outside the gene matches. DNA for the CDR3: TGTGCCTTGTGGGAGGTGGACTTCAGACAGAATTATTATAAGAAACTCTTT. Its translation is CALWEVDFRQNYYKKLF.

Only a few counts were recorded for this clone. TCRdb shows a much larger clone's protein in place of this DNA's translation, and the two differ at residue 7, likely through a read error; the protein shown is translated from the DNA. The J gene is TRGJ1 or TRGJ2, the V gene TRGV4. TCRdb carries no J gene annotation; the J gene was assigned here by matching the DNA with germline. The V gene's germline CDR1 is EGSTGY and CDR2 YDSYTSSV. This CDR3 comprises 14 residues. After removal of 5 bases from V and 4 bases from J, the junction contained 11 bases not matched to a gene. The CDR3 loop reads CATWATRKYYKKLF. The CDR3 bases are TGTGCCACCTGGGCCACCAGGAAATATTATAAGAAACTCTTT.

This clone was counted only a few times. The protein recorded in TCRdb matches a much larger clone and deviates from this DNA's translation at residue 14, suggesting a read error; the protein here is obtained by translating the DNA. The rearrangement links TRGV9 to TRGJP. The J gene is absent in TCRdb and was assigned here via DNA matching to germline. Germline V CDR1 and CDR2: GITISATS, ISYDGTV (reference sequence). The CDR3 runs 18 residues. The chain's CDR3 is CALWEVPAQELGKRIKVF. The CDR3 DNA is TGTGCCTTGTGGGAGGTGCCCGCGCAAGAGTTGGGCAAAAGAATCAAGGTATTT.

On this clone: The protein recorded in TCRdb matches a much larger clone and deviates from this DNA's translation at residue 14, suggesting a read error; the protein here is obtained by translating the DNA. V gene TRGV9 combines with J gene TRGJP. The J gene is not listed in TCRdb, so it was assigned here from a DNA match to germline. This CDR3 contains 17 residues. Germline CDR1 and CDR2: GITISATS and ISYDGTV (reference sequence). The DNA of the CDR3 is TGTGCCTTGTGGGAGGTATTAAGAGAGTTGGGCAAAAAACTCAAGGTATTT. Amino acid sequence: CALWEVLRELGKKLKVF.

This clone was detected many times. This DNA's translation and the protein TCRdb lists, from a much larger clone, do not match at residue 9, likely due to a read error; the protein shown is translated from the DNA. Other DNA sequences in this sample translate to the same CDR3. This chain joins TRGV9 and TRGJP. In germline, CDR1 is GITISATS, CDR2 ISYDGTV (reference sequence). CDR3 length equals 16 residues. Here the CDR3 DNA reads TGTGCCTTGTGGGAGACTCAAGAGTCGGGCAAAAAAATCAAGGTATTT. Protein: CALWETQESGKKIKVF.

Worth noting for this clone: Given a far larger clone just one base away, this is likely a sequencing read error. Other nucleotide sequences from this sample produce the same CDR3. The chain uses TRGV9 and TRGJP. The J gene was missing in TCRdb and was found by matching the end of the DNA to germline. The CDR3 extends over 17 amino acids. Germline CDR1 reads GITISATS; CDR2 reads ISYDGTV (reference sequence). V shed 4 bases, J shed 7 bases, and the junction held 10 bases outside the gene matches. CDR3 DNA: TGTGCCTTGTGGGAAGTGCAGATTGAGTTGGGCAAAAAAATCAAGGTATTT. Translated, it gives CALWEVQIELGKKIKVF.

In the case of this clone: TCRdb's entry gives the protein of a much larger clone, which mismatches this DNA's translation at residue 7, likely from a read error; the protein reported here is translated from the DNA. The chain uses TRGV9 and TRGJP. TCRdb offers no J gene call, so here the DNA was matched to germline to obtain one. The CDR3 has 17 residues. V gave up 3 bases and J gave up 3 bases; unmatched junction bases: 5. Germline CDR1 GITISATS, CDR2 ISYDGTV (reference sequence). The CDR3 loop reads CALWEREQELGKKIKVF. CDR3 nucleotide sequence: TGTGCCTTGTGGGAGAGGGAGCAAGAGTTGGGCAAAAAAATCAAGGTATTT.

This clone appeared many times. This may be a read error: a much more frequent sequence differs by one nucleotide. V usage is TRGV2 and J usage is TRGJ1 or TRGJ2. The V and J ends lost 2 bases and 2 bases, in that order; junction bases with no gene match: 3. CDR1 is EGSNGY and CDR2 is YDSYNSKV in the germline V gene. This CDR3 contains 13 residues. The CDR3 is CATWDDYYYKKLF. The CDR3 DNA is TGTGCCACCTGGGACGACTATTATTATAAGAAACTCTTT.

This clone was picked up a small number of times. TCRdb assigns this DNA the protein of a much larger clone, which departs from its translation at residue 7; this likely reflects a read error, and the protein shown comes from translating the DNA. The chain is built from TRGV2 and TRGJP2. The J gene comes from matching the DNA to germline here; TCRdb lacks it. V was pared by 0 bases and J by 11 bases, with 6 bases of the junction left unmatched. This CDR3 region has 13 residues. Germline values: CDR1 EGSNGY, CDR2 YDSYNSKV. Written as DNA, the CDR3 is TGTGCCACCTGGGACGGGCGGAGATGGATCAAGACGTTT. This translates into CATWDGRRWIKTF.

With respect to this clone: A read error is the likely source, as a far larger clone sits one nucleotide away. The sample has other DNA sequences that encode this CDR3 too. The chain joins TRGV9 to TRGJ1 or TRGJ2. TCRdb gives no J gene; it was assigned here by matching the DNA to germline. This CDR3 comprises 11 residues. Germline-derived CDR1 and CDR2 are GITISATS and ISYDGTV (reference sequence). The CDR3 region has the DNA TGTGCTTTGTGGGAGTTTCTTAAGAAACTCTTT. Translation gives CALWEFLKKLF.

As for this clone: A far larger clone is just one base off, so this is likely a read error. The identical CDR3 is also encoded by other nucleotide sequences in the sample. The J gene was not called, though the V gene is TRGV9. The CDR3 extends over 15 amino acids. Per germline, CDR1 GITISATS and CDR2 ISYDGTV (reference sequence). As DNA, the CDR3 is TGTGCCTTGTGGCTCCCCCGTAGTAGTGATTGGATCAAGACGTTC. Its translation: CALWLPRSSDWIKTF.

There are a few counts of this clone. The limits of the CDR3 on the DNA are not certain, so only TCRdb's listed CDR3 is given. The V gene is given as TRGV4, and no J gene call is available. Inclusive of both ends, the CDR3 amounts to 31 amino acids. The germline gives CDR1 EGSTGY, CDR2 YDSYTSSV. The CDR3 protein is CATWDGRIIRNSLAVEQHLLSQVSIGRIQHF.

This clone was observed a few times. Since a far larger clone is one base different, this is likely a read error. Other nucleotide sequences from this sample produce the same CDR3. The rearrangement uses TRGV9 and TRGJP. TCRdb supplies no J gene; here it was assigned by aligning the nucleotide sequence to germline. From germline, CDR1 is GITISATS and CDR2 ISYDGTV (reference sequence). The CDR3 has 17 amino acids. Written as DNA, the CDR3 is TGTGCCTTGTGGGAGGTGTTACAAGAGTTAGGCAAAAAAATCAAGGTATTT. This sequence encodes CALWEVLQELGKKIKVF.

This clone was recorded many times. A far more abundant clone sits one base away, making this likely a read error. Other DNA sequences in this sample translate to the same CDR3. The CDR3 nucleotides are TGTGCCTTGTGGGAGGTAGGGGAGTTGGGCAAAAAGATCAAGGTATTT. Translated: CALWEVGELGKKIKVF. V and J are TRGV9 and TRGJP. TCRdb offers no J gene call, so here the DNA was matched to germline to obtain one. Germline CDR1 GITISATS, CDR2 ISYDGTV (reference sequence). The CDR3 runs 16 residues.

This clone turned up a few times. The protein recorded in TCRdb matches a much larger clone and deviates from this DNA's translation at residue 3, suggesting a read error; the protein here is obtained by translating the DNA. The V call is TRGV4, the J call TRGJ1 or TRGJ2. Looked up from germline, CDR1 is EGSTGY and CDR2 is YDSYTSSV. The CDR3 totals 13 residues. CDR3 DNA sequence: TGTGCCCCCTGGGGTCATCTTTATTATAAGAAACTCTTT. Its protein is CAPWGHLYYKKLF.

A remark on this clone: The protein in TCRdb stems from a much larger clone and differs at residue 11 from this DNA's translation, likely a read error; here the protein is translated from the DNA. V usage is TRGV2 and J usage is TRGJ1 or TRGJ2. The CDR3 has 13 amino acids. Germline CDR1 and CDR2: EGSNGY and YDSYNSKV. CDR3 in amino acids: CATWDVLNYKELF. The CDR3 nucleotides read TGTGCCACCTGGGACGTACTAAATTATAAGGAACTCTTT.

About this clone: TCRdb records a much larger clone's protein for this DNA, with a difference at residue 12 that likely arises from a read error; the protein given is the translation of the DNA. This chain links TRGV2 with TRGJP2. TCRdb leaves out the J gene; it was filled in here by matching the DNA to germline. Germline V gene data show CDR1 as EGSNGY and CDR2 as YDSYNSKV. CDR3 length equals 17 residues. CDR3 in amino acids: CATWDLQTYSSAWIKTF. CDR3 nucleotides: TGTGCCACCTGGGACCTACAGACGTATAGTAGTGCTTGGATCAAGACGTTT.

V usage is TRGV4 and J usage is TRGJ1 or TRGJ2. TCRdb gives no J gene; it was assigned here by matching the DNA to germline. Germline lookup yields CDR1 EGSTGY and CDR2 YDSYTSSV. There are 16 residues in the CDR3. V lost 4 bases, J lost 2 bases, and 14 bases stayed unmatched. The DNA for the CDR3 is TGTGCCACCTGGGACATTCACCACCGATATTATTATAAGAAACTCTTT. Translated, it gives CATWDIHHRYYYKKLF.

This clone has more than one count but fewer than ten. The protein recorded in TCRdb matches a much larger clone and deviates from this DNA's translation at residue 11, suggesting a read error; the protein here is obtained by translating the DNA. Called V gene: TRGV9; the J gene was not called. There are 13 residues in the CDR3. CDR1 GITISATS and CDR2 ISYDGTV come from the germline V gene (reference sequence). CDR3 sequence reads: CALWEVHPRKELF. The DNA for the CDR3 is TGTGCCTTGTGGGAGGTGCACCCCCGTAAGGAACTCTTT.

Concerning this clone itself: With a far larger clone one base away, a read error is the likely cause. At the DNA level, this CDR3 is encoded by other sequences in the same sample as well. CDR3 nucleotide sequence: TGTGCCACCTGGGATGAATCGAACTATAAGAAGCTCTTT. Translating gives CATWDESNYKKLF. There is no J gene call, but TRGV4 is given as the V gene. This CDR3 has 13 residues. CDR1 and CDR2 from the germline V gene are EGSTGY and YDSYTSSV.